The rows below give T cell receptor beta chains drawn from one sample of a study of identical twins. TCRdb ran MiXCR on the 5' RACE reads and lists one entry per CDR3 protein. There are just under 650,000 distinct CDR3 sequences in the sample; 7.1% occur only once, and about 1.6% lies in the top ten. The same data also went into a second study, on yellow fever vaccine responses in identical twins.

Specimen: PBMCs. These receptor sequences come from a woman aged 18-29 years in good health. Both conserved end residues are trimmed from each CDR3. Part of the rows lack a size; the others show once, few, many or a class for expanded clones.

J gene: TRBJ2-2; V gene: TRBV24-1; clone size: few; CDR3 protein: ATSSSGRLNTGELF
J gene: TRBJ1-3; V gene: TRBV10-3; clone size: NA; CDR3 protein: ASNQAGNTIY
J gene: TRBJ2-3; V gene: TRBV9; clone size: NA; CDR3 protein: ASSVRWGSRSGGKDTQY
J gene: TRBJ2-7; V gene: TRBV7-9; clone size: NA; CDR3 protein: ASRSGGLYDEQY
J gene: TRBJ2-5; V gene: TRBV7-9; clone size: few; CDR3 protein: ASSFREGETQY
J gene: TRBJ1-2; V gene: TRBV3-1; clone size: many; CDR3 protein: ASSQGTVLYGYT
J gene: TRBJ2-1; V gene: TRBV3-1; clone size: many; CDR3 protein: ASSQGTLGGYNEQF
J gene: TRBJ2-5; V gene: TRBV7-9; clone size: NA; CDR3 protein: ASSPQTSGGAGETQY
J gene: TRBJ2-5; V gene: TRBV7-9; clone size: many; CDR3 protein: ASSLEGLQETQY
J gene: TRBJ2-1; V gene: TRBV5-1; clone size: NA; CDR3 protein: ASSFRLAGKSSYNEQF
J gene: TRBJ1-5; V gene: TRBV7-9; clone size: few; CDR3 protein: ASSLGGGIQGNQPQH
J gene: TRBJ2-2; V gene: TRBV20-1; clone size: many; CDR3 protein: SATGTSVTGELF
J gene: TRBJ2-1; V gene: TRBV12-3/TRBV12-4; clone size: many; CDR3 protein: ASTIRDRGGNEQF
J gene: TRBJ2-5; V gene: TRBV29-1; clone size: many; CDR3 protein: SAQGFGETQY
J gene: TRBJ2-1; V gene: TRBV2; clone size: NA; CDR3 protein: ASSELGNYNEQF
J gene: TRBJ1-2; V gene: TRBV20-1; clone size: few; CDR3 protein: SARGEDYGYT
J gene: TRBJ2-5; V gene: TRBV5-1; clone size: NA; CDR3 protein: ASSFAATVGQETQY
J gene: TRBJ2-3; V gene: TRBV7-9; clone size: NA; CDR3 protein: SSSLGGTGPTDTQY
J gene: TRBJ2-1; V gene: TRBV5-1; clone size: NA; CDR3 protein: ASKETMTVNFQF
J gene: TRBJ2-7; V gene: TRBV29-1; clone size: NA; CDR3 protein: SVMVRGYEQY
J gene: TRBJ2-4; V gene: TRBV10-3; clone size: few; CDR3 protein: AISDGSNTVKNIQY
J gene: TRBJ1-4; V gene: TRBV6-1; clone size: many; CDR3 protein: ASSRGILNEKLF
J gene: TRBJ2-7; V gene: TRBV4-1; clone size: few; CDR3 protein: ASSQGPASTYEQY
J gene: TRBJ2-1; V gene: TRBV29-1; clone size: NA; CDR3 protein: SVDSWSF
J gene: TRBJ2-1; V gene: TRBV5-1; clone size: few; CDR3 protein: ASSLGDRGEQF
J gene: TRBJ2-1; V gene: TRBV4-1; clone size: few; CDR3 protein: ASSQEVGRDNEQF
J gene: TRBJ2-3; V gene: TRBV20-1; clone size: NA; CDR3 protein: SAVIRPDTQY
J gene: TRBJ2-5; V gene: TRBV9; clone size: many; CDR3 protein: ASSEGLQETQY
J gene: TRBJ2-1; V gene: TRBV29-1; clone size: NA; CDR3 protein: SVEESGAGSEQF
J gene: TRBJ1-6; V gene: TRBV28; clone size: NA; CDR3 protein: ASSLEVNNSPLH
J gene: TRBJ2-5; V gene: TRBV5-1; clone size: many; CDR3 protein: ASSLNRKETQY
J gene: TRBJ2-1; V gene: TRBV3-1; clone size: many; CDR3 protein: ASSPYPGTYEQF
J gene: TRBJ2-4; V gene: TRBV4-1; clone size: many; CDR3 protein: ASSQELGSLAKNIQY
J gene: TRBJ2-7; V gene: TRBV6-8; clone size: NA; CDR3 protein: ASPGPGWASGKGAYEQY
J gene: TRBJ2-5; V gene: TRBV29-1; clone size: many; CDR3 protein: SVMIGLQWETQY
J gene: TRBJ2-5; V gene: TRBV20-1; clone size: many; CDR3 protein: SVNPMGVAGVETQY
J gene: TRBJ1-2; V gene: TRBV28; clone size: NA; CDR3 protein: ASSPGTGKGYGYT
J gene: TRBJ2-3; V gene: TRBV12-3/TRBV12-4; clone size: many; CDR3 protein: ASSLKAGKTDTQY
J gene: TRBJ2-1; V gene: TRBV29-1; clone size: few; CDR3 protein: SVRAGGGVKNNEQF
J gene: TRBJ2-5; V gene: TRBV24-1; clone size: few; CDR3 protein: ATAISGLETQY
J gene: TRBJ2-3; V gene: TRBV5-1; clone size: many; CDR3 protein: ASSLAGQTDTQY
J gene: TRBJ1-5; V gene: TRBV29-1; clone size: many; CDR3 protein: SVGTDNQPQH
J gene: TRBJ2-1; V gene: TRBV3-1; clone size: many; CDR3 protein: ASSQQDGTYNEQF
J gene: TRBJ2-3; V gene: TRBV4-2; clone size: NA; CDR3 protein: ASSQVVSGGPVDTQY
J gene: TRBJ1-6; V gene: TRBV27; clone size: few; CDR3 protein: ASSSGRGPDNNSPLH
J gene: TRBJ2-1; V gene: TRBV12-3/TRBV12-4; clone size: few; CDR3 protein: ASSFLHFNEQF
J gene: TRBJ1-1; V gene: TRBV10-3; clone size: many; CDR3 protein: AISEVQSTEAF
J gene: TRBJ2-3; V gene: TRBV13; clone size: NA; CDR3 protein: TSCLARGLAGGSTDTQY
J gene: TRBJ2-7; V gene: TRBV3-1; clone size: NA; CDR3 protein: ASSQVADSYEQY
J gene: TRBJ1-2; V gene: TRBV20-1; clone size: NA; CDR3 protein: SARLQGRGYT
J gene: TRBJ2-2; V gene: TRBV6-1; clone size: NA; CDR3 protein: ASRQTQGLAGAGELF
J gene: TRBJ2-3; V gene: TRBV10-3; clone size: few; CDR3 protein: AISDGLGGNTDTQY
J gene: TRBJ2-3; V gene: TRBV29-1; clone size: many; CDR3 protein: SVDPTFGTTDTDTQY
J gene: TRBJ2-5; V gene: TRBV12-3/TRBV12-4; clone size: NA; CDR3 protein: ASFRDRGLVGETQY
J gene: TRBJ2-7; V gene: TRBV29-1; clone size: few; CDR3 protein: SVVVADRSYEQY
J gene: TRBJ2-7; V gene: TRBV12-3/TRBV12-4; clone size: many; CDR3 protein: ASSFSGFEQY
J gene: TRBJ1-2; V gene: TRBV7-4; clone size: NA; CDR3 protein: ASSLVPGEGYGYT
J gene: TRBJ2-3; V gene: TRBV20-1; clone size: few; CDR3 protein: SARHYTDTQY
J gene: TRBJ2-6; V gene: TRBV18; clone size: NA; CDR3 protein: ASSPGTSGANVLT
J gene: TRBJ2-2; V gene: TRBV12-3/TRBV12-4; clone size: many; CDR3 protein: ASSSVDSGELF